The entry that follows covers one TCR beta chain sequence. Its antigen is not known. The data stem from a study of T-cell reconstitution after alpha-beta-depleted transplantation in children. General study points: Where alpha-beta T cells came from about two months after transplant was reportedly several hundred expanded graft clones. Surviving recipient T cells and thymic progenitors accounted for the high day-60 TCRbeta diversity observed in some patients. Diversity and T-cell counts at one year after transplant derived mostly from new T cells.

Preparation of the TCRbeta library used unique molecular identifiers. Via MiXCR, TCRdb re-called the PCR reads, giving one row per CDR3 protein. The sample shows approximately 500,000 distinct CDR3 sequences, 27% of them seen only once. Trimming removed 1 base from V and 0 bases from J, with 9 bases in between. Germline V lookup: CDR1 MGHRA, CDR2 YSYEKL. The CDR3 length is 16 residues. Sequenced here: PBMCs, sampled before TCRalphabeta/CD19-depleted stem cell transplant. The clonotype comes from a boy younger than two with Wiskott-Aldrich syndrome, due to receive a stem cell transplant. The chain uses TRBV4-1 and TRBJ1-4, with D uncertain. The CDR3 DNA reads TGCGCCAGCAGCCAAGCAGGACGGCCAACTAATGAAAAACTGTTTTTT. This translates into CASSQAGRPTNEKLFF.